This T cell receptor (beta chain) comes out of a study of PD-L1 blockade in urothelial cancer. Profiled with immunoSEQ multiplex PCR; TCRdb holds only in-frame clones, not every one. The sample has 30,000 to 40,000 clones; 85% are singletons. Time point defined: pretreatment peripheral blood. Patients suffered from locally advanced or metastatic urothelial carcinoma. There were between 1 and 8 samples from each patient, taken pretreatment and on-treatment. The CDR3 loop spans 18 amino acids. The clonotype comes from an older man with urothelial cancer. This specimen consisted of PBMCs, obtained around atezolizumab (anti-PD-L1) treatment. V usage is TRBV21-1 and J usage is TRBJ1-5. TRBV21-1 is designated a pseudogene. CDR3 in DNA: TGTGCCAGCATCTTAGAGCGGGTAAGACGACGGAGCAATCAGCCCCAGCATTTT. As protein: CASILERVRRRSNQPQHF.